This entry concerns a single TCR beta chain. The data originate from a study of CD8 T cells in Susac syndrome. V was clipped by 0 bases and J by 8 bases; unmatched bases: 8. The CDR3 contains 15 residues. CDR1 is LGHDT and CDR2 is YNNKEL in the germline V gene (reference sequence). A quantity of about 0.5 to 1 ug RNA underwent reverse transcription using random hexamers. TCRdb ran MiXCR on the immunoSEQ multiplex PCR reads and lists one entry per CDR3 protein. The table shows approximately 230,000 distinct CDR3 sequences, with roughly 93% occurring only once. Material for sequencing was CD4+ T cells from PBMCs. The genes are TRBV3-1 and TRBJ1-2; 8 nucleotides align to TRBD1. This TCR derives from a human donor with multiple sclerosis. CDR3 amino acids: CASSQDRQGAVGYTF. CDR3 sequence (DNA): TGTGCCAGCAGCCAAGATCGGCAGGGGGCAGTGGGCTACACCTTC.